This T cell receptor (beta chain) is from a study of T cells in tumors after PD-1 blockade. In the study overall: Daily vismodegib 150 mg continued in a subset of anti-PD-1-treated patients. Whole-study findings and limits: Peripheral recruitment is suggested, as some novel exhausted tumor clones were in pre-treatment blood.

As to this clone: Its specificity is unknown.

The CDR3 length is 16 residues. The V gene end was trimmed by 0 bases and the J gene end by 3 bases; junction bases not matched to a gene: 7. From germline, CDR1 is MNHEY and CDR2 SVGAGI. Clones were sequenced by immunoSEQ multiplex PCR, and TCRdb holds only the in-frame ones, with some missing. Of some 60,000 clones listed, roughly 77% were seen once; the top ten hold roughly 13%. The material sequenced was PBMCs, taken before anti-PD-1 treatment. The chain couples TRBV6-5 to TRBJ2-5, with 7 bases lining up with TRBD1. This clonotype originated in a human donor with basal cell carcinoma. This CDR3 reads CASSYSTLGQKETQYF. CDR3 DNA: TGTGCCAGCAGTTACTCGACGCTGGGACAGAAAGAGACCCAGTACTTC.